The rows below give T cell receptor beta chains drawn from one sample of a study of blood T cell repertoires in COVID-19. Profiling relied on immunoSEQ multiplex PCR, and the TCRdb table lists in-frame clones only, not all of them. The data contain more than 200,000 clones, around 90% of them singletons. The specimen was PBMCs or T cells enriched from blood (not recorded which). The receptors derive from a man aged 30 to 39 in a cohort exposed to, infected with or recovered from COVID-19 (not recorded which). CDR3s include the opening cysteine and the closing phenylalanine or tryptophan. D genes are given only for firm matches. Not all rows give a size; the values are once, few, many and, for expanded clones, a class.

j_gene | len | abundance | d_gene | v_gene | CDR3aa | CDR3nt
TRBJ1-1 | 15 | NA | NA | TRBV29-1 | CSVGKKGDTYTEAFF | TGCAGCGTTGGGAAGAAGGGGGACACCTACACTGAAGCTTTCTTT
TRBJ1-2 | 16 | few | NA | TRBV10-3 | CAISPDSLTSNYGYTF | TGTGCCATCAGCCCGGACAGCCTAACTTCTAACTATGGCTACACCTTC
TRBJ2-7 | 17 | NA | NA | TRBV28 | CASSPPPYRDVVYEQYF | TGTGCCAGCAGTCCCCCCCCATACCGGGATGTAGTGTACGAGCAGTACTTC
TRBJ1-4 | 15 | NA | NA | TRBV10-1 | CASSAPTAINEKLFF | TGCGCCAGCAGTGCCCCGACAGCCATTAATGAAAAACTGTTTTTT
TRBJ1-2 | 17 | NA | NA | TRBV10-3 | CAISDSQRTQIRGGYTF | TGTGCCATCAGTGATTCTCAGAGGACACAAATTAGAGGAGGCTACACCTTC
TRBJ2-7 | 16 | NA | TRBD1 | TRBV27 | CASSLGRGQGGYEQYF | TGTGCCAGCAGTTTAGGCCGCGGACAGGGAGGCTACGAGCAGTACTTC
TRBJ2-5 | 11 | NA | NA | TRBV5-5 | CASSFYETQYF | TGTGCCAGCAGCTTCTACGAGACCCAGTACTTC
TRBJ1-5 | 15 | NA | NA | TRBV27 | CASSSGLRSNQPQHF | TGTGCCAGCAGTTCAGGGTTGAGGAGCAATCAGCCCCAGCATTTT
TRBJ2-7 | 21 | few | TRBD2 | TRBV28 | CASSSLVIDGGTSGRAYEQYF | TGTGCCAGCAGTTCTCTCGTCATAGACGGCGGGACTAGCGGGAGGGCCTACGAGCAGTACTTC
TRBJ1-3 | 17 | few | TRBD1 | TRBV9 | CASSVRDRGLSGNTIYF | TGTGCCAGCAGCGTTAGGGACAGGGGGCTTTCGGGAAACACCATATATTTT
TRBJ1-5 | 17 | NA | NA | TRBV18 | CASSPRNLLNSNQPQHF | TGTGCCAGCTCCCCGCGGAACCTGCTTAATAGCAATCAGCCCCAGCATTTT
TRBJ1-4 | 17 | NA | NA | TRBV11-3 | CASSSQWLAATNEKLFF | TGTGCCAGCAGCTCCCAATGGTTGGCTGCAACTAATGAAAAACTGTTTTTT
TRBJ1-4 | 13 | NA | NA | TRBV19 | CASIGATNEKLFF | TGTGCCAGTATAGGGGCAACTAATGAAAAACTGTTTTTT
TRBJ2-1 | 13 | NA | NA | TRBV2 | CASSEIQWHEQFF | TGTGCCAGCAGTGAAATCCAATGGCATGAGCAGTTCTTC
TRBJ2-1 | 15 | NA | TRBD2 | TRBV9 | CASSPLIAGGNEQFF | TGTGCCAGCAGCCCCCTGATAGCGGGAGGGAATGAGCAGTTCTTC
TRBJ2-1 | 17 | NA | NA | TRBV4-2 | CASSPMVGGGPYNEQFF | TGTGCCAGCAGCCCCATGGTAGGTGGCGGCCCTTACAATGAGCAGTTCTTC
TRBJ2-7 | 15 | NA | TRBD1 | TRBV4-1 | CASSQPRDRGREQYF | TGCGCCAGCAGCCAACCCCGGGACAGGGGGAGGGAGCAGTACTTC
TRBJ2-4 | 17 | NA | NA | TRBV3-1/TRBV3-2 | CASSQDFGSRAKNIQYF | TGTGCCAGCAGCCAAGATTTTGGGAGTAGAGCCAAAAACATTCAGTACTTC
TRBJ2-7 | 15 | NA | TRBD1 | TRBV5-4 | CASSLAQGITYEQYF | TGTGCCAGCAGCTTGGCACAGGGGATTACCTACGAGCAGTACTTC
TRBJ1-2 | 12 | NA | NA | TRBV6-5 | CASRDSLYGYTF | TGTGCCAGCAGGGACAGTCTCTATGGCTACACCTTC
TRBJ2-3 | 15 | NA | NA | TRBV6-5 | CASSYYQGLSDTQYF | TGTGCCAGCAGTTACTACCAGGGGCTGTCAGATACGCAGTATTTT
TRBJ2-5 | 14 | NA | TRBD1 | TRBV28 | CASRPQGAGETQYF | TGTGCCAGCAGGCCTCAGGGGGCCGGCGAGACCCAGTACTTC
TRBJ2-7 | 13 | NA | NA | TRBV25-1 | CASSASPGYEQYF | TGTGCCAGCAGTGCGTCCCCAGGGTACGAGCAGTACTTC
TRBJ1-1 | 12 | NA | NA | TRBV7-9 | CASSPRAAEAFF | TGTGCCAGCAGCCCGAGGGCGGCTGAAGCTTTCTTT
TRBJ2-7 | 14 | NA | TRBD2 | TRBV27 | CASSWTSGKYEQYF | TGTGCCAGCAGTTGGACTAGCGGGAAATACGAGCAGTACTTC
TRBJ2-2 | 19 | NA | NA | TRBV21-1 | CASSKGGGPDGGSTGELFF | TGTGCCAGCAGCAAAGGGGGAGGTCCCGACGGGGGAAGCACCGGGGAGCTGTTTTTT
TRBJ2-7 | 14 | once | NA | TRBV10-3 | CAISEGLGSYEQYF | TGTGCCATCAGTGAGGGACTGGGATCCTACGAGCAGTACTTC
TRBJ1-1 | 12 | NA | NA | TRBV29-1 | CSVDRTITEAFF | TGCAGCGTTGACAGGACTATCACTGAAGCTTTCTTT
TRBJ2-1 | 15 | NA | NA | TRBV27 | CASSFSDGSNDEQFF | TGTGCCAGCAGTTTCTCTGACGGGAGCAACGATGAGCAGTTCTTC
TRBJ2-7 | 15 | NA | TRBD2 | TRBV7-6 | CASSRIAGGSYEQYF | TGTGCCAGCAGCCGCATAGCGGGAGGTTCATACGAGCAGTACTTC
TRBJ2-3 | 16 | NA | TRBD2 | TRBV7-2 | CASSLGAGARTDTQYF | TGTGCCAGCAGCTTAGGGGCGGGAGCCCGCACAGATACGCAGTATTTT
TRBJ2-1 | 14 | NA | NA | TRBV5-1 | CASSFPGVNNEQFF | TGCGCCAGCAGCTTCCCAGGGGTTAACAATGAGCAGTTCTTC
TRBJ1-5 | 16 | NA | NA | TRBV7-9 | CASSFRLAPLNQPQHF | TGTGCCAGCAGCTTTAGGTTAGCCCCCCTCAATCAGCCCCAGCATTTT
TRBJ2-1 | 14 | NA | NA | TRBV5-1 | CASSLGQSYNEQFF | TGCGCCAGCAGCTTAGGACAGTCCTACAATGAGCAGTTCTTC
TRBJ2-7 | 13 | once | NA | TRBV9 | CASSRTGAYEQYF | TGTGCCAGCAGCCGCACAGGCGCCTACGAGCAGTACTTC
TRBJ2-5 | 16 | NA | TRBD2 | TRBV28 | CASSLGLADFRETQYF | TGTGCCAGCAGTTTGGGACTAGCGGACTTCCGTGAGACCCAGTACTTC
TRBJ1-6 | 17 | NA | NA | TRBV5-1 | CASSLVFSRLKYSPLHF | TGCGCCAGCAGCTTGGTTTTCAGCCGACTAAAATATTCACCCCTCCACTTT
TRBJ2-7 | 18 | once | NA | TRBV28 | CASSLPRIARGGLYEQYF | TGTGCCAGCAGTCTCCCCCGGATTGCGCGAGGGGGTCTCTACGAGCAGTACTTC
TRBJ1-2 | 15 | NA | TRBD1 | TRBV4-1 | CASSQAGTADYGYTF | TGCGCCAGCAGCCAAGCCGGGACAGCGGACTATGGCTACACCTTC
TRBJ2-7 | 16 | once | TRBD2 | TRBV4-2 | CASSQAGLAGGHEQYF | TGTGCCAGCAGCCAAGCTGGATTAGCGGGAGGCCACGAGCAGTACTTC
TRBJ1-4 | 16 | NA | NA | TRBV15 | CATRSGSFKDNEKLFF | TGTGCCACCAGATCGGGAAGCTTTAAGGATAATGAAAAACTGTTTTTT
TRBJ2-7 | 14 | NA | NA | TRBV6-5 | CASSPHSGTYEQYF | TGTGCCAGCAGCCCCCATAGCGGCACCTACGAGCAGTACTTC
TRBJ2-4 | 16 | NA | NA | TRBV6-5 | CASSYLSGIAKNIQYF | TGTGCCAGCAGTTACCTCTCGGGAATAGCCAAAAACATTCAGTACTTC
TRBJ2-5 | 13 | once | NA | TRBV23-1 | CASSQRGGETQYF | TGCGCCAGCAGTCAAAGGGGGGGCGAGACCCAGTACTTC
TRBJ2-7 | 12 | few | TRBD1 | TRBV28 | CASRGQTYEQYF | TGTGCCAGCAGGGGACAGACCTACGAGCAGTACTTC
TRBJ2-7 | 14 | NA | NA | TRBV3-1/TRBV3-2 | CASSQVNFAYEQYF | TGTGCCAGCAGCCAAGTAAACTTTGCCTACGAGCAGTACTTC
TRBJ2-7 | 13 | NA | TRBD1 | TRBV12-3/TRBV12-4 | CASRPTGGDEQYF | TGTGCCAGCAGGCCGACAGGGGGCGACGAGCAGTACTTC
TRBJ2-7 | 14 | once | NA | TRBV28 | CASSLRTGAYEQYF | TGTGCCAGCAGTTTAAGGACTGGAGCCTACGAGCAGTACTTC
TRBJ1-1 | 14 | NA | TRBD1 | TRBV19 | CASSIGTGNTEAFF | TGTGCCAGTAGTATTGGGACAGGGAACACTGAAGCTTTCTTT
TRBJ2-7 | 16 | NA | NA | TRBV20-1 | CSASGAAGRGTYEQYF | TGCAGTGCTAGTGGTGCGGCCGGGAGAGGAACCTACGAGCAGTACTTC
TRBJ1-4 | 15 | NA | TRBD1 | TRBV7-8 | CASSLNRGWNEKLFF | TGTGCCAGCAGCTTAAACAGGGGGTGGAATGAAAAACTGTTTTTT
TRBJ2-7 | 14 | NA | NA | TRBV6-5 | CASRRQPDSYEQYF | TGTGCCAGCAGGCGACAGCCCGACTCCTACGAGCAGTACTTC
TRBJ2-7 | 19 | NA | TRBD2 | TRBV7-7 | CASSLPRASGTSSSYEQYF | TGTGCTAGCAGCTTACCGCGGGCTAGCGGGACCTCGAGCTCCTACGAGCAGTACTTC
TRBJ2-2 | 13 | NA | NA | TRBV11-3 | CASREGVTGELFF | TGTGCCAGCCGCGAGGGGGTTACCGGGGAGCTGTTTTTT
TRBJ2-7 | 14 | NA | TRBD2 | TRBV7-9 | CASSSSGTSYEQYF | TGTGCCAGCAGCTCATCCGGGACTAGCTACGAGCAGTACTTC
TRBJ1-4 | 15 | NA | TRBD1 | TRBV5-6 | CASSRLTGGDEKLFF | TGTGCCAGCAGCCGGTTGACAGGGGGCGACGAAAAACTGTTTTTT
TRBJ2-3 | 16 | NA | TRBD2 | TRBV4-1 | CASSQLGREVGDTQYF | TGCGCCAGCAGCCAACTCGGGCGGGAGGTCGGAGATACGCAGTATTTT